Presented here are 31 T cell receptor beta chains from one specimen sequenced in a study of OX40 agonist ivuxolimab in advanced cancers. Clones were sequenced by immunoSEQ multiplex PCR, and TCRdb holds only the in-frame ones, with some missing. The sample consists of roughly 56,000 clones, 75% to 90% of them appearing once. The sample was CD4+ or CD8+ T cells sorted from blood, taken in a trial of the OX40 agonist ivuxolimab. The receptors were gathered from an adult with an advanced solid tumor such as melanoma, head and neck, liver or kidney cancer.

The chain combines TRBV6-6 with TRBJ2-2; D is undetermined. The germline V gene has CDR1 MNHNY and CDR2 SVGAGI (reference sequence). The V end lost 6 bases, the J end lost 0 bases, and 8 bases lay between the germline ends. The CDR3 has 14 residues. The CDR3 DNA reads TGTGCCAGCAGCTACGACACGAACACCGGGGAGCTGTTTTTT. Protein: CASSYDTNTGELFF.

V is TRBV19 and J is TRBJ2-3, with 7 bases fitting TRBD2. CDR1 is LNHDA and CDR2 is SQIVND in the germline V gene (reference sequence). The length of the CDR3 is 15 residues. V trimming: 3 bases; J trimming: 6 bases; junction bases outside the gene matches: 9. CDR3 protein: CASSIGAGDVDTQYF. The CDR3 DNA reads as TGTGCCAGTAGTATCGGGGCGGGGGATGTGGATACGCAGTATTTT.

The rearrangement links TRBV2 to TRBJ2-5, with D hard to call. The J call is doubtful: the DNA matches TRBJ2-7 better. Germline CDR1 is SNHLY and CDR2 is FYNNEI. The CDR3 loop spans 14 amino acids. The CDR3 bases are TGTGCCAGCAGTGTCGTGGGGAACGGGTACGAGCAGTACTTC. It codes for CASSVVGNGYEQYF.

This clone was counted a single time. Other DNA sequences in the same sample also yield this CDR3. This rearrangement joins TRBV9 to TRBJ1-1, with D hard to call. There are 13 residues in the CDR3. Looked up from germline, CDR1 is SGDLS and CDR2 is YYNGEE. Trimming left V 0 bases short and J 1 base short, with 4 bases between. The CDR3 spells CASSVGSNTEAFF. Here the CDR3 DNA reads TGTGCCAGCAGCGTAGGCTCGAACACTGAAGCTTTCTTT.

This sequence joins TRBV28 and TRBJ2-1; TRBD2 agrees at 7 bases. The J segment lost 8 bases and the V segment lost 3 bases, leaving 7 bases of the junction unmatched. CDR3 length equals 14 residues. CDR1 and CDR2 from the germline V gene are MDHEN and SYDVKM. DNA for the CDR3: TGTGCCAGCAGTTTGTCGGGAGGAGGCGATGAGCAGTTCTTC. Its translation is CASSLSGGGDEQFF.

This sequence joins TRBV4-3 and TRBJ2-1; tentatively, D is TRBD2 (6 bases). Trimming took off 4 bases at V and 8 bases at J, with 12 bases between the two ends. Germline CDR1 and CDR2: LGHNA and YSLEER. The CDR3 spans 13 residues. The CDR3 DNA is TGCGCCAGCAGCCGCGGGATAAATTATGAGCAGTTCTTC. It encodes CASSRGINYEQFF.

Here the CDR3 reads CASRGGFSPSTEQYF. The CDR3 DNA is TGTGCCAGCAGGGGGGGATTTTCACCGAGCACCGAGCAGTACTTC. The rearrangement uses TRBV6-4 and TRBJ2-7; TRBD2 is a possible D gene (6 bases). The CDR3 consists of 15 residues. Trimming took off 6 bases at V and 6 bases at J, with 21 bases between the two ends. The germline V gene has CDR1 MRHNA and CDR2 SNTAGT.

For the CDR3, the DNA is TGCGCCAGCAGCTGGGGCCGGAATGGTGAAGCTTTCTTT. Translating gives CASSWGRNGEAFF. The chain recombines TRBV4-3 with TRBJ1-1; D is perhaps TRBD1 (5 bases). V lost 5 bases, J lost 7 bases, and 14 bases lay in between. Germline V gene sequence: CDR1 LGHNA, CDR2 YSLEER. The CDR3 loop spans 13 amino acids.

This clone was recorded once. The chain links TRBV6-5 to TRBJ2-7; TRBD2 matches 8 bases. Trimming cost V 3 bases and J 7 bases; bases outside gene matches: 8. The CDR3 length is 14 residues. Germline CDR1 MNHEY, CDR2 SVGAGI. In DNA form, the CDR3 reads TGTGCCAGCAGTTATAGCGGGGACCTCTGGGAGCAGTACTTC. This encodes CASSYSGDLWEQYF.

This sequence joins TRBV21-1 and TRBJ2-5; the D call of TRBD1 is as the table states it, not checked on the DNA. TRBV21-1 is annotated as a pseudogene. This CDR3 has 14 residues. The CDR3 nucleotides are TGTGCCAGCAGGGTCACAGGCCTCCAAGAGACCCAGTACTTC. Its translation: CASRVTGLQETQYF.

V is TRBV4-3 and J is TRBJ1-4; perhaps TRBD1 as D (6 bases). The germline V and J ends were trimmed by 0 bases and 5 bases, with 13 bases remaining between them. The CDR3 is 16 amino acids. Germline CDR1 is LGHNA and CDR2 is YSLEER. Here the CDR3 reads CASSQELDRVNEKLFF. The CDR3 bases are TGCGCCAGCAGCCAAGAATTGGACAGAGTAAATGAAAAACTGTTTTTT.

V usage is TRBV28 and J usage is TRBJ2-7; 7 bases line up with TRBD2. Trimming at V came to 4 bases and at J to 1 base, leaving 10 bases not matched to a gene. The CDR3 spans 16 residues. Germline V lookup: CDR1 MDHEN, CDR2 SYDVKM. CDR3 DNA sequence: TGTGCCAGCAGTTCATTGGGGGAGGGATGGTCCTACGAGCAGTACTTC. It yields the protein CASSSLGEGWSYEQYF.

The chain combines TRBV25-1 with TRBJ2-5; no definite D call. From germline, CDR1 is MGHDK and CDR2 SYGVNS. The V end was cut by 1 base, the J end by 5 bases, with 5 bases between. This CDR3 contains 12 residues. This chain's CDR3 is CASSESYETQYF. The CDR3 DNA sequence: TGTGCCAGCAGTGAATCTTACGAGACCCAGTACTTC.

V and J are TRBV2 and TRBJ2-3; no clear D gene. The CDR3 covers 15 residues. The V gene's germline CDR1 is SNHLY and CDR2 FYNNEI. The ends were cut back, 2 bases at V and 2 bases at J, with 11 bases in the middle. The CDR3 bases are TGTGCCAGCAGTGAACGCCAGTTCTTCACAGATACGCAGTATTTT. It encodes CASSERQFFTDTQYF.

The rearrangement joins TRBV6-1 to TRBJ2-7, with D tentatively TRBD2 (5 bases). The germline V gene has CDR1 MNHNS and CDR2 SASEGT. The CDR3 consists of 15 residues. Trimming removed 1 base at V and 0 bases at J, with 10 bases between. CDR3 sequence reads: CASSEEGGSSYEQYF. CDR3 in DNA: TGTGCCAGCAGTGAAGAGGGTGGGAGCTCCTACGAGCAGTACTTC.

This rearrangement joins TRBV7-9 to TRBJ2-3; D is perhaps TRBD2 (6 bases). The germline V gene encodes CDR1 SEHNR and CDR2 FQNEAQ (reference sequence). Trimming stripped 4 bases from V and 5 bases from J, with 13 bases between. The CDR3 covers 14 residues. The CDR3 DNA is TGTGCCAGCAGCTCGGGGGTAAGGGGAGATACGCAGTATTTT. This encodes CASSSGVRGDTQYF.

The chain has TRBV6-1 and TRBJ2-2; the match to TRBD2 covers 9 bases. V shed 4 bases and J 6 bases; nucleotides not matched to a gene: 3. From germline, CDR1 is MNHNS and CDR2 SASEGT. This CDR3 is 14 amino acids long. The CDR3: CASSGGTSPGELFF. CDR3 DNA: TGTGCCAGCAGTGGGGGGACTAGCCCCGGGGAGCTGTTTTTT.

For this clone: A much larger clone lies a single base off, so this may be a read error. This chain connects TRBV11-2 to TRBJ1-5; D is unresolved. Trimming took 5 bases from V and 1 from J, leaving 6 bases between them. This CDR3 contains 13 residues. Germline values: CDR1 SGHAT, CDR2 FQNNGV. DNA of the CDR3: TGTGCCAGCAGCCTAGCCAGCAATCAGCCCCAGCATTTT. Translation gives CASSLASNQPQHF.

This chain links TRBV28 with TRBJ1-1; maybe TRBD1 (6 bases). The CDR3 consists of 14 residues. The V gene lost 3 bases and the J gene lost 3 bases, with 11 bases spanning the gap. Germline CDR1 and CDR2: MDHEN and SYDVKM. For the CDR3, the DNA is TGTGCCAGCAGTTTGTCAGGGGAGGACACTGAAGCTTTCTTT. Translated: CASSLSGEDTEAFF.

The V call is TRBV7-9, the J call TRBJ2-3; TRBD2 might be the D (5 bases). Trimming took 1 base from V and 6 from J, leaving 14 bases between them. The CDR3 spans 15 residues. CDR1 and CDR2 from the germline V gene are SEHNR and FQNEAQ (reference sequence). The DNA of the CDR3 is TGTGCCAGCAGCTTAGTAGCGATGACGGCGGATACGCAGTATTTT. As protein: CASSLVAMTADTQYF.

This clone was picked up one time. This chain links TRBV4-1 with TRBJ2-3; 8 nucleotides agree with TRBD1. Germline values: CDR1 MGHRA, CDR2 YSYEKL. Trimming removed 5 bases from V and 6 bases from J; junction bases left unmatched: 13. The CDR3 runs to 16 residues. The CDR3 DNA reads TGCGCCAGCAGCGCCCGACAGGGGTCAGATTTCGATACGCAGTATTTT. Amino acid sequence: CASSARQGSDFDTQYF.

V and J are TRBV11-3 and TRBJ2-7, with TRBD1 as a possible D gene (5 bases). CDR3 length equals 13 residues. Trimming took off 4 bases at V and 5 bases at J, with 12 bases between the two ends. From germline, CDR1 is SGHNT and CDR2 YENEEA. Here the CDR3 DNA reads TGTGCCAGCAGCTCTCCCCAGGGCCACGAGCAGTACTTC. Its protein is CASSSPQGHEQYF. Complete variable domain (other parts from reference TRBV11-3 and TRBJ2-7): EAGVVQSPRYKIIEKKQPVAFWCNPISGHNTLYWYLQNLGQGPELLIRYENEEAVDDSQLPKDRFSAERLKGVDSTLKIQPAELGDSAVYLCASSSPQGHEQYFGPGTRLTVT.

The chain carries TRBV6-6 and TRBJ1-2; TRBD1 agrees at 7 bases. The CDR3 covers 13 residues. After removal of 5 bases from V and 8 bases from J, the junction contained 8 bases not matched to a gene. CDR1 is MNHNY, CDR2 SVGAGI, per germline (reference sequence). The CDR3 region is CASSPHRGEGYTF. Here the CDR3 DNA reads TGTGCCAGCAGTCCCCACAGGGGAGAAGGCTACACCTTC.

The chain links TRBV6-4 to TRBJ2-1; D is perhaps TRBD2 (5 bases). Per the germline V gene, CDR1 is MRHNA and CDR2 is SNTAGT. This CDR3 is 14 amino acids long. V lost 2 bases to trimming and J lost 5 bases, with 10 bases between them. CDR3 DNA: TGTGCCAGCAGTGACGGACTGGGGAACAATGAGCAGTTCTTC. Protein: CASSDGLGNNEQFF.

The rearrangement links TRBV28 to TRBJ1-2, with D perhaps matching TRBD1 (6 bases). Trimming pared 6 bases from V and 4 bases from J, leaving 15 bases between. From germline, CDR1 is MDHEN and CDR2 SYDVKM. This CDR3 has 14 residues. CDR3 nucleotides: TGTGCCAGCAGAGCCCCTCGGGGGGCCTATGGCTACACCTTC. This codes for CASRAPRGAYGYTF.

The chain employs TRBV19 and TRBJ1-4; D unresolved. The V end was cut by 5 bases, the J end by 3 bases, with 16 bases between. The V gene's germline CDR1 is LNHDA and CDR2 SQIVND (reference sequence). This CDR3 is built from 16 residues. The CDR3 nucleotides read TGTGCCAGTAGTCCTGGCGGCGCGCCGGCTAATGAAAAACTGTTTTTT. Its translation is CASSPGGAPANEKLFF.

This chain links TRBV29-1 with TRBJ2-2, with 10 bases identical to TRBD2. This CDR3 comprises 14 residues. The junction had 6 bases not matched to a gene; V was cut back by 7 bases and J by 4 bases. Germline-derived CDR1 and CDR2 are SQVTM and ANQGSEA. For the CDR3, the DNA is TGCAGCGGGATAGCGGGAGGTGTCACCGGGGAGCTGTTTTTT. It codes for CSGIAGGVTGELFF.

The gene calls are TRBV7-2 and TRBJ2-1; D is unresolved. The CDR3 runs to 12 residues. Germline values: CDR1 SGHTA, CDR2 FQGNSA. V was clipped by 6 bases and J by 9 bases, with 12 bases between them. The CDR3 sequence: CASSSVRPEQFF. The CDR3 DNA reads as TGTGCCAGCAGTTCCGTCCGACCTGAGCAGTTCTTC.

Turning to this clone: One end of the junction varies from germline; a read error may be responsible. The chain is built from TRBV7-3 and TRBJ2-1; D gene ambiguous. The CDR3 spans 13 residues. Germline V CDR1 and CDR2: SGHTA, FQGTGA. The CDR3 region has the DNA TGTGCCAGCAGCTTAACGGTCAGCGCCGGGTGTGTCTTC. Protein product: CASSLTVSAGCVF.

The genes are TRBV9 and TRBJ2-7, with D possibly being TRBD1 (6 bases). V was trimmed by 0 bases and J by 0 bases, leaving 7 bases between them. Germline CDR1 SGDLS, CDR2 YYNGEE. The CDR3 totals 14 residues. In DNA, the CDR3 is TGTGCCAGCAGCGTAGAGGGGGACTCCTACGAGCAGTACTTC. Translation: CASSVEGDSYEQYF.

The chain recombines TRBV7-2 with TRBJ2-7; no clear D gene. Germline CDR1 SGHTA, CDR2 FQGNSA. The CDR3 totals 14 residues. Trimming took 6 bases from V and 2 from J, leaving 14 bases between them. The CDR3 here is CASSLSGSTYEQYF. CDR3 DNA sequence: TGTGCCAGCAGTCTGTCCGGGTCTACCTACGAGCAGTACTTC. Looking up the rest from reference TRBV7-2 and TRBJ2-7 gives the full variable domain: GAGVSQSPSNKVTEKGKDVELRCDPISGHTALYWYRQSLGQGLEFLIYFQGNSAPDKSGLPSDRFSAERTGGSVSTLTIQRTQQEDSAVYLCASSLSGSTYEQYFGPGTRLTVT.